This T cell receptor beta chain stems from a study of neurological immune-mediated disorders. There are many counts of this clonotype. Antigen unknown. Stated time point: technical triplicate 3. Each sorted-subset library came from around 1 million CD4+ or CD8+ T cells. The study's findings and limits: It was HTLV-1-associated myelopathy that showed the most TCR clonal expansion, while multiple sclerosis showed the least, falling below healthy controls. Sharing of CDR3 amino acid sequences among expanded clones across subjects was absent, suggesting private repertoires in all groups.

TCRdb itself ran the 5' RACE reads through MiXCR, one entry per CDR3 protein. The top ten clones hold 4.9% of a sample with 25,000 to 35,000 distinct CDR3 sequences, about a sixth of them seen once. V was trimmed by 4 bases and J by 1 base, leaving 9 bases between them. The CDR3 has 15 residues. Germline CDR1 reads KGHDR; CDR2 reads SFDVKD. The chain recombines TRBV24-1 with TRBJ2-2, with D possibly matching TRBD1 (6 bases). This TCR derives from a female donor with HTLV-1-associated myelopathy (HAM/TSP). Sequenced sample: CD4+ T cells from blood. CDR3 DNA: TGTGCCACCAGTGACCCGGGACAGAACACCGGGGAGCTGTTTTTT. Amino acids: CATSDPGQNTGELFF.